This TCR beta chain was sequenced during a study of blood T cell repertoires in COVID-19. As for the study in general: Collection of acute and convalescent COVID-19 samples took place in the United States, Italy and Spain. T cells, B-cell-depleted T cells, or PBMCs provided the cDNA or gDNA that served as material.

Per the germline V gene, CDR1 is SGHTA and CDR2 is FQGTGA. Germline trimming cut 2 bases from V and 7 bases from J; bases unmatched to any gene: 8. This CDR3 has 16 residues. Original processing notes: Amplification from reference gene primers served as the basis for estimated nucleated cell counts. TCRdb's table, derived via immunoSEQ multiplex PCR, lists solely in-frame clones and lacks some. The V and J calls and the clone size are those of that table, but D and trimming were determined from the DNA. The top ten hold around 1.6% of the sample, which has under 250,000 clones, about nine tenths seen once.

The chain recombines TRBV7-3 with TRBJ2-1; 10 bases are a match to TRBD2. Sequenced: peripheral blood. The clonotype was recovered from a woman in her sixties who had recovered from COVID-19. The DNA of the CDR3 is TGTGCCAGCAGCTTAGGGGCTAGCGGGGGCCAGAATGAGCAGTTCTTC. Protein product: CASSLGASGGQNEQFF.